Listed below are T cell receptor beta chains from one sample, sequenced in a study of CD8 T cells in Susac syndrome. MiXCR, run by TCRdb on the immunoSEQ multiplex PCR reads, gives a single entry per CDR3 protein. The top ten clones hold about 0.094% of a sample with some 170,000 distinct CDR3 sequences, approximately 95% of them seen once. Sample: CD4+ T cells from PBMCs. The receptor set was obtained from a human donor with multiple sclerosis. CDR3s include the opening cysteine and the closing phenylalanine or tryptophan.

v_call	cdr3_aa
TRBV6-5	CASSSRLAGGHEQYF
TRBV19	CASSHRDRDQPQHF
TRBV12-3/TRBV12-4	CASSVRDRNEQFF
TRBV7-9	CASSLESAYGYTF
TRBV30	CAWSVPGTRINTIYF
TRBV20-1	CSARSSGSIETQYF
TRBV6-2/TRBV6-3	CASSYSATSGRKNREQFF
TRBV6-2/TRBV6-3	CASSLILRVSEQYF
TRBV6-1	CASSEDRDPKNIQYF
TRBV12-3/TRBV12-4	CASSNNREQYF
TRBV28	CASSLSYRRPTGELFF
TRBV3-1	CASSPTQTSGETQYF
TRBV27	CASSANRDPGGGYTF
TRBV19	CASKAGFNYGYTF
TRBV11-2	CASSPQGGGHEKLFF
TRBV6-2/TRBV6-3	CASSPGPYVGSQHF
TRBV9	CASSDDRGNTEAFF
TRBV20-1	CSAASRGAKNIQYF
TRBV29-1	CSVRWREFSYEQYF
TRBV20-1	CSARDRGQGYGYTF
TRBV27	CASSWRAQGAAGANVLTF
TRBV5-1	CASSPWKAGYEQYF